This paragraph covers one T cell receptor beta chain sequence. Its antigen is not identified. This specimen belongs to a study of T cell clonotyping in hematopoietic cell transplantation. Broader study findings: Pathologically expanded recipient clonotypes increased progressively from day 30 to day 180 as diversity fell.

The repertoire was sequenced with immunoSEQ multiplex PCR; TCRdb's copy has only in-frame clones and lacks some. The profile covers 15,000 to 20,000 clones, with roughly 88% appearing a single time and over 3.5% taken by the ten largest. The CDR3 spans 17 residues. This chain links TRBV21-1 with TRBJ1-2; no check of the table's D call, TRBD1, against the DNA was made. TRBV21-1 is shown as a pseudogene. The sequenced sample consisted of peripheral blood mononuclear cells. The clonotype was recovered from a woman between 40 and 50 years old in good health. Some clones in this sample may be carry-over from other donors' samples. CDR3 region: CASSKARDRRDLYGYTF. Here the CDR3 DNA reads TGTGCCAGCAGCAAAGCCCGGGACAGGCGGGATCTCTATGGCTACACCTTC.